This entry concerns a single TCR beta chain. This clonotype was counted a few times. Its binding antigen is unknown. Per-nucleotide qualities are absent, and no much larger clonotype sits a single base away. This entry comes from a study of T-cell reconstitution after alpha-beta-depleted transplantation in children (dated by TCRdb to 2015 to 2016). Regarding the study in general: Using TCR repertoire profiling, the study quantitatively followed how T-cell immune reconstitution unfolded in children after TCRalphabeta/CD19-depleted allogeneic hematopoietic cell transplantation.

What the research found in general, with its limitations: Over the following months the frequencies of hyperexpanded clones went down, and after one year T-cell counts and TCRbeta diversity were mostly credited to newly produced T cells. The apparently early recovery of alphabetaT-cell counts about two months after transplant reportedly depended on only several hundred rapidly expanded clones that came from non-depleted graft cells. The high TCRbeta diversity at day 60 in some patients was ascribed to recipient T cells and intrathymic progenitors that had survived conditioning.

Library generation was performed with PCR. Sequencing used an Illumina HiSeq 2500. TCR libraries were prepared with molecular barcoding, using unique molecular identifiers to normalize TCRbeta repertoire quantification. TCRdb took the public reads, trimmed them with fastp at Q25, ran MiXCR for clone calling and kept in-frame beta chains. Each entry merges the rows of one CDR3 protein and shows their most common DNA and genes. The sample has 600,000 or so distinct CDR3 sequences on record, about 21% of them singletons. Around 14% of the sample lies in the top ten. The meaning of the sample's treatment or condition label: allogeneic hematopoietic cell transplantation with graft depleted of TCRalphabeta T cells and CD19 B cells. The children who served as transplant recipients had been given grafts of TCRalphabeta/CD19-depleted allogeneic hematopoietic cells. This specimen consisted of PBMCs, mostly from graft donor cells, obtained 360 days after TCRalphabeta/CD19-depleted stem cell transplant. The TCR originated in a boy under three years old who had a stem cell transplant for acute myeloid leukemia, so the T cells may come from the graft donor.

This receptor carries the CDR3 CASSISSGDRYTEAFF. The nucleotide sequence reads as follows: TGTGCCAGCAGCATATCCTCGGGGGACCGCTACACTGAAGCTTTCTTT. This chain joins TRBV7-2 to TRBJ1-1, with TRBD1 perhaps the D gene, on 5 matching bases. Per the germline V gene, SGHTA is the CDR1 and FQGNSA is the CDR2. V and J are truncated by 5 bases and 3 bases respectively, leaving an intervening sequence of 19 bases. From cysteine to phenylalanine, the CDR3 is 16 amino acids long. Only CDR3 DNA is held: 48 bases, read in frame from base 1.